The count of the clone carrying this TCR beta chain is one. Its antigen is not known. The junction shows a germline mismatch at one end, possibly a read error. This entry belongs to a study of T cell clonotyping in hematopoietic cell transplantation. Study background: Recipients' pretransplant samples followed cytoreduction.

Method: immunoSEQ multiplex PCR; TCRdb's copy keeps in-frame clones and lacks some. Of about 29,000 clones in the sample, approximately 80% are singletons; the top ten hold under 8%. Time point indicated: recipient sample about 28 days before transplant, after cytoreduction. Study-level findings and limits: Pathologically expanded recipient clonotypes increased progressively from day 30 to day 180 as diversity fell. Few recipient clonotypes overlapped donors; over 95% were de novo at given depth. No sorting was done, leaving CD4 and CD8 contributions mixed.

The CDR3 length is 11 residues. CDR1 and CDR2 (germline): MNHEY, SVGAGI. This sequence originates from a woman aged 25 to 39 with chronic myeloid leukemia. Some clones in this sample may be carry-over from other donors' samples. The sequenced sample was peripheral blood mononuclear cells, obtained before stem cell transplant. This rearrangement joins TRBV6-5 to TRBJ1-1, with D perhaps TRBD1 (6 bases). The CDR3 nucleotides are TGTGCCAGCAGTCTCGGACAGAAAAAGCTCTTT. It translates to CASSLGQKKLF.